This T cell receptor beta chain stems from a study of blood T cell repertoires in COVID-19. As for the study in general: COVID-19 samples collected from the United States, Italy and Spain covered acute and convalescent phases. PBMCs, B-cell-depleted T cells, or T cells were the source of the cDNA or gDNA that made up the material.

This clone turned up a few times. How the authors handled the data: Nucleated cell counts were estimated from reference gene primer amplification. Produced via immunoSEQ multiplex PCR; TCRdb's table is partial and in-frame only. The V and J calls and the clone size are those of that table, but D and trimming were determined from the DNA. The sample has about 180,000 clones; approximately 84% are singletons. Trimming left V 7 bases short and J 6 bases short, with 19 bases between. The germline V gene has CDR1 WSHSY and CDR2 SAAADI. This CDR3 spans 14 amino acids. This rearrangement joins TRBV10-2 to TRBJ2-7, with a tentative D call TRBD2 (5 bases). Sequencing was performed on peripheral blood. The TCR comes from a human donor in a cohort sampled during active COVID-19. CDR3 region: CASTSAGMMTEQYF. The CDR3 nucleotides read TGCGCCAGCACCTCAGCCGGGATGATGACCGAGCAGTACTTC.